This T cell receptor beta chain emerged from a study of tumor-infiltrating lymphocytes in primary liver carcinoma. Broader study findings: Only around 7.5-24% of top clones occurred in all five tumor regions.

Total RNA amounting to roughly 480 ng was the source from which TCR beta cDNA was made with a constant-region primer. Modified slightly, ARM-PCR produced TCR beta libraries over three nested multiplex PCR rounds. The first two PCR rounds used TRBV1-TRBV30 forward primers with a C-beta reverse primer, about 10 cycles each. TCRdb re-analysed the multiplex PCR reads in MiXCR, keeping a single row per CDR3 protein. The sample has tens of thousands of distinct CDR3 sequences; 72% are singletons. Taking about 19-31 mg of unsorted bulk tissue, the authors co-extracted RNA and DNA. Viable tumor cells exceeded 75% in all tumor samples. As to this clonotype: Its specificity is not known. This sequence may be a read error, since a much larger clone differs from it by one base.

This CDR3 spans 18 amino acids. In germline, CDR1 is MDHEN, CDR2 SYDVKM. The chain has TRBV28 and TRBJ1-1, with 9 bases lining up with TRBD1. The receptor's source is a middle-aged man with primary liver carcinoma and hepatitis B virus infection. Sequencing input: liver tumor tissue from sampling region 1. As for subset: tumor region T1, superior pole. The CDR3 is CTSSSASLMDRGGTEAFF. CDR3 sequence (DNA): TGTACCAGCAGCTCTGCCTCACTCATGGACAGGGGAGGCACTGAAGCTTTCTTT.